A single sample gave rise to the 10 T cell receptor beta chains below, sequenced in a study of T cells in Graves' hyperthyroidism and ophthalmopathy. Amplified TCR beta CDR3 regions derived from RNA transcripts. When the TCR CDR3 underwent first-round RT-PCR, the HTBI primer set was used. A single record per CDR3 protein comes from TCRdb applying MiXCR to the multiplex PCR reads. This sample has about 590,000 distinct CDR3 sequences, with more than 15% found just once. Sample: blood. These TCRs come from a woman in her 30s with Graves' hyperthyroidism.

This clonotype was detected many times. The chain is built from TRBV12-3 or TRBV12-4 and TRBJ1-5; D remains unclear. The CDR3 has 14 residues. The V end lost 2 bases, the J end lost 2 bases, and 7 bases lay between the germline ends. CDR3 protein: CASSLMQGNQPQHF. Here the CDR3 DNA reads TGTGCCAGCAGTTTAATGCAGGGCAATCAGCCCCAGCATTTT.

The chain is built from TRBV15 and TRBJ1-2; D perhaps matches TRBD1 (5 bases). Looked up from germline, CDR1 is LNHNV and CDR2 is YYDKDF (reference sequence). This CDR3 is 15 amino acids long. Trimming stripped 5 bases from V and 4 bases from J, with 17 bases between. CDR3 amino acids: CATSPPSQVFYGYTF. The CDR3 region has the DNA TGTGCCACCAGCCCTCCGTCACAGGTCTTCTATGGCTACACCTTC.

V gene TRBV27 combines with J gene TRBJ2-1, with 7 positions matching TRBD2. V dropped 7 bases and J dropped 2; count of bases not matched to a gene: 5. The germline V gene has CDR1 MNHEY and CDR2 SMNVEV (reference sequence). The CDR3 has 14 residues. The CDR3 reads CASKPLAAYNEQFF. CDR3 nucleotides: TGTGCCAGCAAACCCCTAGCGGCCTACAATGAGCAGTTCTTC.

As for this clonotype: The conserved phenylalanine or tryptophan is not found at the CDR3 terminus, so this likely reflects a read error. The gene calls are TRBV2 and TRBJ1-2; weak D call: TRBD1 (5 bases). Per the germline V gene, CDR1 is SNHLY and CDR2 is FYNNEI. Trimming took off 6 bases at V and 5 bases at J, with 10 bases between the two ends. The CDR3 runs 12 residues. The DNA of the CDR3 is TGTGCCAGCAGAACCGGGGCTTATGGCTACACCCTC. Its translation is CASRTGAYGYTL.

This chain uses TRBV2 with TRBJ2-3; 13 bases are shared with TRBD2. Per germline, CDR1 SNHLY and CDR2 FYNNEI. The ends lost 4 bases at V and 2 bases at J; junction bases unmatched: 9. There are 18 residues in the CDR3. CDR3 sequence: CASSALAGGPLNTDTQYF. Written as DNA, the CDR3 is TGTGCCAGCAGTGCACTAGCGGGAGGGCCCCTTAACACAGATACGCAGTATTTT.

This clonotype has a handful of counts. J is TRBJ2-1 and V is TRBV9; 7 bases are a match to TRBD2. The CDR3 runs to 14 residues. Germline CDR1 is SGDLS and CDR2 is YYNGEE. V was pared by 3 bases and J by 8 bases, with 8 bases of the junction left unmatched. The CDR3: CASSARLGRDEQFF. In nucleotides, the CDR3 is TGTGCCAGCAGCGCGAGACTAGGGAGGGATGAGCAGTTCTTC.

In its sample, this clonotype was seen many times. The V and J genes are TRBV6-2 or TRBV6-3 and TRBJ2-3, with D possibly TRBD2 on 5 matching bases. CDR1 is MNHEY and CDR2 is SVGEGT in the germline V gene. Trimming left V 7 bases short and J 1 base short, with 18 bases between. This CDR3 spans 16 amino acids. The CDR3, as DNA: TGTGCCAGCACCAAAGGGAAACTAGTCGGCACAGATACGCAGTATTTT. Translating it yields CASTKGKLVGTDTQYF.

In its sample, this clonotype was seen many times. The chain combines TRBV2 with TRBJ2-7, with D hard to call. Germline V gene sequence: CDR1 SNHLY, CDR2 FYNNEI. With 4 bases removed from V and 1 base from J, the gap between germline ends came to 11 bases. The CDR3 sequence is 14 residues long. CDR3 sequence (DNA): TGTGCCAGCAGTGGTTACGGCAATTCCTACGAGCAGTACTTC. This codes for CASSGYGNSYEQYF. The full variable domain, rest sourced from reference TRBV2 and TRBJ2-7, is EPEVTQTPSHQVTQMGQEVILRCVPISNHLYFYWYRQILGQKVEFLVSFYNNEISEKSEIFDDQFSVERPDGSNFTLKIRSTKLEDSAMYFCASSGYGNSYEQYFGPGTRLTVT.

This clonotype was found many times. The chain couples TRBV14 to TRBJ1-2; 8 bases align to TRBD1. V trimming: 1 base; J trimming: 4 bases; junction bases outside the gene matches: 8. The CDR3 runs 16 residues. CDR1 is SGHDN, CDR2 FVKESK, per germline. CDR3 DNA sequence: TGTGCCAGCAGCCAAGGGACAGGGTCCTTAAGCTATGGCTACACCTTC. It encodes CASSQGTGSLSYGYTF.

This clonotype was found a few times. The CDR3 protein is CASSPIPGQGTGYTF. DNA for the CDR3: TGTGCCAGCTCGCCTATCCCGGGACAGGGCACTGGCTACACCTTC. The chain is built from TRBV18 and TRBJ1-2; the match to TRBD1 covers 9 bases. Germline assignment: CDR1 KGHSH and CDR2 LQKENI. Trimming at V came to 6 bases and at J to 7 bases, leaving 12 bases not matched to a gene. This CDR3 comprises 15 residues.